Listed here are 3 T cell receptor beta chains from one sample, sequenced in a study of blood T cell repertoires in COVID-19. Profiling relied on immunoSEQ multiplex PCR, and the TCRdb table lists in-frame clones only, not all of them. The repertoire consists of about 490,000 clones, with 80% to 90% occurring once and the leading ten covering more than 3%. Sequencing used peripheral blood. The receptors were gathered from a human donor in a cohort sampled during active COVID-19.

The chain employs TRBV5-4 and TRBJ1-2; the match to TRBD1 covers 8 bases. Trimming cost V 3 bases and J 7 bases; bases outside gene matches: 11. The CDR3 loop spans 15 amino acids. Germline assignment: CDR1 SGHNT and CDR2 YYREEE (reference sequence). CDR3: CASSSHLDRVSGYTF. For the CDR3, the DNA is TGTGCCAGCAGCTCCCACCTGGACAGGGTAAGTGGCTACACCTTC.

CDR3 sequence reads: CASSLPTGTSTF. The DNA for the CDR3 is TGTGCCAGCAGCTTACCCACAGGGACCTCCACCTTC. The rearrangement joins TRBV5-6 to TRBJ1-2, with D perhaps TRBD1 (6 bases). V lost 2 bases, J lost 13 bases, and 15 bases lay in between. This CDR3 is built from 12 residues. Per the germline V gene, CDR1 is SGHDT and CDR2 is YYEEEE.

The V gene is TRBV28, the J gene TRBJ1-1, with 8 bases aligning to TRBD1. The CDR3 contains 15 residues. V was clipped by 4 bases and J by 2 bases; unmatched bases: 6. Looked up from germline, CDR1 is MDHEN and CDR2 is SYDVKM. The CDR3 nucleotides read TGTGCCAGCAGTTCGACAGGGGCTGGTAACACTGAAGCTTTCTTT. Protein sequence: CASSSTGAGNTEAFF.